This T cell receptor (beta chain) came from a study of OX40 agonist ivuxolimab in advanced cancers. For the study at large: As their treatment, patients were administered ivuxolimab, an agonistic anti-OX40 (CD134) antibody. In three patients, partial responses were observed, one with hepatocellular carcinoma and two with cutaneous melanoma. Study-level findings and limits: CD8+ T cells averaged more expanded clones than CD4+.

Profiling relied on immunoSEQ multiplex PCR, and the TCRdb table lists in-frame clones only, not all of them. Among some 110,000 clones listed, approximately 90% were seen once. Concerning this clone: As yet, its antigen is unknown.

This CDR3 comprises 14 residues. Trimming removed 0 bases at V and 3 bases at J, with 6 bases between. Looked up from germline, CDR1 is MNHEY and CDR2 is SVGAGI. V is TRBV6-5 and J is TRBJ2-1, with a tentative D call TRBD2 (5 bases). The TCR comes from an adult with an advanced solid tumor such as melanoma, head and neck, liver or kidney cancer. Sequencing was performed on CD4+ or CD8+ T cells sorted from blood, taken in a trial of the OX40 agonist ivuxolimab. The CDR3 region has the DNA TGTGCCAGCAGTTACTCGACTAACTACAATGAGCAGTTCTTC. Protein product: CASSYSTNYNEQFF.